One TCR beta chain is described in this entry. The antigen is unknown. Busulfan-fludarabine conditioning, marrow transplant, and cyclophosphamide on days +3 and +4 were administered. Clones were sequenced by immunoSEQ multiplex PCR, and TCRdb holds only the in-frame ones, with some missing. The repertoire holds some 2,900 clones, with less than 85% as singletons. This sample is part of a study of T cells after posttransplantation cyclophosphamide. This CDR3 has 18 amino acids. The germline V gene encodes CDR1 SGHRS and CDR2 YFSETQ. The junction had 13 bases not matched to a gene; V was cut back by 3 bases and J by 1 base. Overall study findings and caveats: Later blood repertoires were often dominated by clones from the donor CD8+ memory compartment.

The sample here was PBMCs, taken after allogeneic stem cell transplant with posttransplant cyclophosphamide. The clonotype was recovered from a female patient aged 50-59 years who received an allogeneic stem cell transplant from a related donor, was CMV-positive, and had no GVHD. Some of the T cells might come from the graft donor. The chain links TRBV5-1 to TRBJ2-5, with 9 positions matching TRBD2. DNA for the CDR3: TGCGCCAGCAGCTCCTCCCCGGTGACTAGCGGATCCCAAGAGACCCAGTACTTC. Translation: CASSSSPVTSGSQETQYF.